In this sample, the clone carrying this TCR beta chain turned up a few times. Its antigen is as yet unknown. These data are taken from a study of T-cell memory formation after mild COVID-19. Study in general: Largely donor-specific sequence clusters came from two donors.

TCRdb reanalysed the 5' RACE reads using MiXCR and keeps one entry per CDR3 protein. This table holds around 300,000 distinct CDR3 sequences, roughly an eighth found once. There are 14 residues in the CDR3. The junction had 4 bases not matched to a gene; V was cut back by 7 bases and J by 1 base. Study results and limitations: Clones shrinking from day 15 to 85 showed even CD4/CD8 mixes; later expanders tilted CD4+. Pre-infection memory contained some responding clones, which suggested that cross-reactive memory had joined. Most CD4+ clones that shrank were in CM and EM, while CD8+ ones turned up in EMRA.

Sequenced sample: PBMCs or a T cell subset sorted from them (not recorded which). This TCR derives from a man aged 18 to 30 who had mild COVID-19 (a few samples of this study predate the infection). Cell type and time point are not known. This rearrangement joins TRBV12-3 or TRBV12-4 to TRBJ2-5; TRBD1 matches at 9 bases. Here the CDR3 reads CASTQDRGQETQYF. In DNA form, the CDR3 reads TGTGCCAGCACCCAGGACAGGGGCCAAGAGACCCAGTACTTC.